This TCR beta chain was identified in a study of T cell responses to AZD1222 COVID-19 vaccine. General study points: Repertoires in all cases were sampled only once the peak T cell response had passed. Among those given AZD1222, only six were seropositive at baseline.

Germline V gene sequence: CDR1 SGHRS, CDR2 YFSETQ. Trimming stripped 2 bases from V and 7 bases from J, with 13 bases between. The CDR3 totals 13 residues. Remarks on this clone: Its cognate antigen is unknown.

Libraries were prepared by immunoSEQ multiplex PCR; TCRdb keeps only in-frame clonotypes and omits some of them. The sample lists around 50,000 clones; about 88% were seen once. V gene TRBV5-1 combines with J gene TRBJ2-7, with D possibly being TRBD2 (5 bases). The sequence was obtained from an adult in good health. Here the sequenced sample was peripheral blood, taken on day 0 of AZD1222 vaccination. The chain's CDR3 is CASSFAGRGEQYF. CDR3 nucleotides: TGCGCCAGCAGCTTTGCGGGCAGAGGGGAGCAGTACTTC.